Shown below are 7 T cell receptor beta chains from a single sample sequenced in a study of T-cell reconstitution after alpha-beta-depleted transplantation in children. Preparing the TCRbeta library involved the use of unique molecular identifiers. TCRdb recomputed calls from the PCR reads with MiXCR, one row per CDR3 protein. Found here are approximately 88,000 distinct CDR3 sequences, 12% of them singletons; the top ten hold approximately 14%. Sequences were derived from PBMCs from the stem cell graft donor, sampled from the stem cell graft. These receptors came from a human donor who donated a stem cell graft to a child with inherited bone marrow failure.

This clonotype was seen repeatedly, ten times or more. The chain employs TRBV18 and TRBJ2-2, with 7 bases that match TRBD2. This CDR3 has 16 residues. Unmatched junction bases numbered 5, after V lost 4 bases and J lost 0 bases. Germline V gene sequence: CDR1 KGHSH, CDR2 LQKENI. Written as DNA, the CDR3 is TGTGCCAGCTCACACCCTAGCGGCCCGAACACCGGGGAGCTGTTTTTT. Translated: CASSHPSGPNTGELFF.

Ten or more counts support this clonotype. This rearrangement joins TRBV20-1 to TRBJ2-1; D is undetermined. V lost 1 base and J 7 bases, leaving 17 bases between the germline ends. The CDR3 is 15 amino acids. Germline V gene data show CDR1 as DFQATT and CDR2 as SNEGSKA (reference sequence). In DNA, the CDR3 is TGCAGTGCTAGAGTTGGGCTAAACGCTTTTAATGAGCAGTTCTTC. Translation gives CSARVGLNAFNEQFF.

This clonotype was seen many times. The CDR3 loop is CSARDGGTGGYEQYF. The CDR3, as DNA: TGCAGTGCTAGAGATGGGGGGACAGGGGGGTACGAGCAGTACTTC. The rearrangement links TRBV20-1 to TRBJ2-7; 11 positions agree with TRBD1. Unmatched junction bases numbered 5, after V lost 0 bases and J lost 4 bases. Germline lookup yields CDR1 DFQATT and CDR2 SNEGSKA (reference sequence). The CDR3 consists of 15 residues.

The genes are TRBV5-4 and TRBJ2-2; no clear D gene. This CDR3 region has 14 residues. CDR1 and CDR2 (germline): SGHNT, YYREEE (reference sequence). V was shortened by 1 base and J by 4 bases, with 8 bases between the two germline ends. CDR3 nucleotides: TGTGCCAGCAGCTTGTCTTGGGCCACCGGGGAGCTGTTTTTT. Its protein is CASSLSWATGELFF. Full variable domain (rest looked up from reference TRBV5-4 and TRBJ2-2): ETGVTQSPTHLIKTRGQQVTLRCSSQSGHNTVSWYQQALGQGPQFIFQYYREEENGRGNFPPRFSGLQFPNYSSELNVNALELDDSALYLCASSLSWATGELFFGEGSRLTVL.

The chain joins TRBV19 to TRBJ2-1; TRBD1 matches 11 bases. This CDR3 region has 16 residues. Germline V gene data show CDR1 as LNHDA and CDR2 as SQIVND (reference sequence). J lost 2 bases, V lost 5 bases, and 5 bases had no gene match. This CDR3 is CASSPRTGGPYNEQFF. CDR3 DNA: TGTGCCAGTAGTCCCCGGACAGGGGGCCCCTACAATGAGCAGTTCTTC.

This clonotype was picked up many times. The chain has TRBV18 and TRBJ1-2, with 9 bases lining up with TRBD1. With V trimmed by 1 base and J by 8 bases, 8 bases remained unmatched. The CDR3 is 15 residues long. Per the germline V gene, CDR1 is KGHSH and CDR2 is LQKENI. The CDR3 reads CASSPLGQGIRGYTF. The DNA of the CDR3 is TGTGCCAGCTCACCACTTGGACAGGGGATAAGAGGCTACACCTTC.

This clonotype was found many times. This chain joins TRBV15 and TRBJ1-3; D is uncertain. Per germline, CDR1 LNHNV and CDR2 YYDKDF (reference sequence). Trimming shortened V by 3 bases and J by 4 bases, and 10 bases separated the two germline ends. The CDR3 has 14 amino acids. The CDR3 nucleotides are TGTGCCACCAGCAGTAATGTTTTCGGAAACACCATATATTTT. Protein sequence: CATSSNVFGNTIYF.